These T cell receptor beta chains were read from a single sample in a study of blood T cell repertoires in COVID-19. Sequencing used immunoSEQ multiplex PCR; TCRdb keeps in-frame clones, though not all of them. There are hundreds of thousands of clones in the sample; 88% occur only once, and 10% lies in the top ten. Sample: peripheral blood. The receptors were gathered from a woman aged 70 to 79 with COVID-19, enrolled during active disease. Each CDR3 is given with its conserved first and last residue. The D gene is left open where the match is weak. Clone sizes are given selectively: once, few, many, or a class where the clone is expanded.

v_call: TRBV11-2
d_call: TRBD2
cdr3_length: 18
j_call: TRBJ2-2
clone_size: .
cdr3_aa: CASSLTSRAGGSTGELFF
cdr3_nt: TGTGCCAGCAGCTTAACCTCCCGGGCGGGAGGAAGCACCGGGGAGCTGTTTTTT

v_call: TRBV6-2/TRBV6-3
d_call: TRBD1
cdr3_length: 13
j_call: TRBJ2-7
clone_size: .
cdr3_aa: CASSYGRGREQYF
cdr3_nt: TGTGCCAGCAGTTACGGCAGGGGGCGCGAGCAGTACTTC

v_call: TRBV15
d_call: .
cdr3_length: 15
j_call: TRBJ1-1
clone_size: .
cdr3_aa: CATSRDRVADTEAFF
cdr3_nt: TGTGCCACCAGCAGAGACAGGGTGGCCGACACTGAAGCTTTCTTT

v_call: TRBV19
d_call: .
cdr3_length: 12
j_call: TRBJ1-2
clone_size: .
cdr3_aa: CASSELDYGYTF
cdr3_nt: TGTGCCAGTAGTGAACTGGACTATGGCTACACCTTC

v_call: TRBV5-1
d_call: TRBD2
cdr3_length: 15
j_call: TRBJ2-1
clone_size: .
cdr3_aa: CASSLTSGRLNEQFF
cdr3_nt: TGCGCCAGCAGCTTAACTAGCGGGAGATTGAATGAGCAGTTCTTC

v_call: TRBV14
d_call: .
cdr3_length: 14
j_call: TRBJ2-3
clone_size: .
cdr3_aa: CASSHRFSTDTQYF
cdr3_nt: TGTGCCAGCAGCCACCGGTTTAGCACAGATACGCAGTATTTT

v_call: TRBV9
d_call: .
cdr3_length: 16
j_call: TRBJ2-1
clone_size: .
cdr3_aa: CASSYLSTSSYNEQFF
cdr3_nt: TGTGCCAGCAGCTACCTTAGCACAAGCTCCTACAATGAGCAGTTCTTC

v_call: TRBV9
d_call: TRBD2
cdr3_length: 16
j_call: TRBJ2-2
clone_size: .
cdr3_aa: CASSGLAGGWTGELFF
cdr3_nt: TGTGCCAGCAGCGGACTAGCGGGAGGTTGGACCGGGGAGCTGTTTTTT

v_call: TRBV5-4
d_call: TRBD1
cdr3_length: 13
j_call: TRBJ1-1
clone_size: few
cdr3_aa: CASSSLQGSEAFF
cdr3_nt: TGTGCCAGCAGCTCCCTACAGGGGTCTGAAGCTTTCTTT

v_call: TRBV12-3/TRBV12-4
d_call: .
cdr3_length: 13
j_call: TRBJ2-7
clone_size: few
cdr3_aa: CASSFPGSYEQYF
cdr3_nt: TGTGCCAGCAGTTTCCCGGGGTCCTACGAGCAGTACTTC

v_call: TRBV19
d_call: TRBD1
cdr3_length: 14
j_call: TRBJ1-1
clone_size: .
cdr3_aa: CASSRQGQNTEAFF
cdr3_nt: TGTGCCAGTAGTCGACAGGGCCAGAACACTGAAGCTTTCTTT